This T cell receptor (beta chain) was recorded in a study of T cell repertoires in cytomegalovirus infection. Study information: CMV infection together with matching HLA type was indicated by public TCR beta signatures. Study findings and constraints: Ex vivo, HLA-C-restricted CMV-specific TCR beta clonotypes prevailed over the rest of the response. Cumulative public TCR beta family frequency identified CMV carriers with the relevant HLA.

This clonotype was detected ten times or more. Its antigen is undetermined. TCRdb redid the calling of the reads with MiXCR, one entry per CDR3 protein. The data show fewer than 550,000 distinct CDR3 sequences, more than 15% seen once. Input material: CD8+ T cells from PBMCs. The sequence was obtained from a human donor in good health (CMV status not recorded). Some clones in this sample may be carry-over from other donors' samples.

CDR3 region: CASSLGGTGDYTEAFF. CDR3 in DNA: TGTGCCAGCAGCTTAGGGGGGACAGGGGATTACACTGAAGCTTTCTTT. This chain uses TRBV7-9 with TRBJ1-1, with TRBD1 identical over 10 bases. Germline trimming cut 1 base from V and 3 bases from J; bases unmatched to any gene: 5. Germline CDR1 SEHNR, CDR2 FQNEAQ (reference sequence). This CDR3 region has 16 residues.